These 31 T cell receptor beta chains came from one sample sequenced in a study of graft-versus-host responses after intestinal transplantation. Sequencing was performed with immunoSEQ multiplex PCR; in TCRdb, only in-frame clones are kept and a portion is missing. The sample has about 14,000 clones; around 94% are singletons. Sequencing used PBMCs, obtained 9 days after transplant. These receptors originate from a human patient who received an intestinal transplant, so some T cells may come from the graft donor.

The chain combines TRBV5-6 with TRBJ2-7, with D perhaps matching TRBD1 (6 bases). This CDR3 is 13 amino acids long. Trimming took off 6 bases at V and 0 bases at J, with 10 bases between the two ends. Per the germline V gene, CDR1 is SGHDT and CDR2 is YYEEEE. The CDR3 sequence is CASTGQPSYEQYF. The DNA of the CDR3 is TGTGCCAGCACCGGACAGCCCTCCTACGAGCAGTACTTC.

In DNA form, the CDR3 reads TGTGCCAGCAGCCTAGCCTACGAGCAGTACTTC. It encodes CASSLAYEQYF. The chain uses TRBV11-2 and TRBJ2-5; D is uncertain. The end of the DNA aligns better with TRBJ2-7, so the J call may be wrong. Per the germline V gene, CDR1 is SGHAT and CDR2 is FQNNGV. There are 11 residues in the CDR3.

The chain carries TRBV2 and TRBJ2-5; 8 bases are shared with TRBD1. The J segment lost 4 bases and the V segment lost 4 bases, leaving 5 bases of the junction unmatched. Germline assignment: CDR1 SNHLY and CDR2 FYNNEI. The CDR3 covers 14 residues. CDR3 residues: CASSANRGSETQYF. The CDR3 region has the DNA TGTGCCAGCAGTGCCAACAGGGGGTCAGAGACCCAGTACTTC.

V usage is TRBV28 and J usage is TRBJ2-7; 7 bases match TRBD1. This CDR3 comprises 14 residues. Germline V gives CDR1 MDHEN, CDR2 SYDVKM. J gave up 2 bases and V 7 bases, and 8 bases lay outside the gene matches. CDR3 protein: CASTLKTGTYEQYF. CDR3 DNA sequence: TGTGCCAGCACCCTAAAGACAGGGACCTACGAGCAGTACTTC.

V gene TRBV7-9 combines with J gene TRBJ1-2; D uncertain. The germline gives CDR1 SEHNR, CDR2 FQNEAQ (reference sequence). This CDR3 region has 13 residues. Trimming stripped 5 bases from V and 6 bases from J, with 13 bases between. CDR3 in amino acids: CASSPDGYDGYTF. CDR3 DNA sequence: TGTGCCAGCAGCCCCGACGGCTACGATGGCTACACCTTC. The entire variable domain, with the rest obtained from reference TRBV7-9 and TRBJ1-2, is as follows: DTGVSQNPRHKITKRGQNVTFRCDPISEHNRLYWYRQTLGQGPEFLTYFQNEAQLEKSRLLSDRFSAERPKGSFSTLEIQRTEQGDSAMYLCASSPDGYDGYTFGSGTRLTVV.

J is TRBJ2-3 and V is TRBV7-8; D might be TRBD2 (6 bases). CDR1 is SGHVS, CDR2 FQNEAQ, per germline. CDR3 length: 15 residues. Trimming took 2 bases from V and 0 from J, leaving 9 bases between them. CDR3 residues: CASSLRAGSTDTQYF. Here the CDR3 DNA reads TGTGCCAGCAGCTTAAGGGCGGGAAGCACAGATACGCAGTATTTT.

The J gene is TRBJ2-7, the V gene TRBV7-9; 15 bases are shared with TRBD2. The CDR3 runs 19 residues. The V segment lost 2 bases and the J segment 5 bases; nucleotides outside the gene matches: 13. CDR1 is SEHNR and CDR2 is FQNEAQ in the germline V gene (reference sequence). The CDR3 DNA follows: TGTGCCAGCAGCTTAAAGGGACTAGCGGGAGGCCTCCCTCTTGACGAGCAGTACTTC. Its translation: CASSLKGLAGGLPLDEQYF.

The V and J genes are TRBV6-5 and TRBJ2-2; no firm D call. This CDR3 spans 13 amino acids. CDR1 is MNHEY and CDR2 is SVGAGI in the germline V gene. V was clipped by 7 bases and J by 0 bases, with 6 bases between them. CDR3 sequence (DNA): TGTGCCAGCAAGGGCGCGAACACCGGGGAGCTGTTTTTT. It codes for CASKGANTGELFF.

The V gene is TRBV21-1, the J gene TRBJ1-3; the D segment call TRBD1 is taken from the table without a DNA check. TRBV21-1 has pseudogene status. The length of the CDR3 is 16 residues. Written as DNA, the CDR3 is TGTGCCAGCATTCTGACCCAGGGGAGCTCTGGAAACACCATATATTTT. Amino acids: CASILTQGSSGNTIYF.

This clone was observed once. This chain uses TRBV7-2 with TRBJ2-1, with TRBD2 matching over 7 bases. Germline V lookup: CDR1 SGHTA, CDR2 FQGNSA. The CDR3 is made up of 17 amino acids. With V trimmed by 4 bases and J by 4 bases, 13 bases remained unmatched. Here the CDR3 reads CASSYPIGRTVYNEQFF. CDR3 in DNA: TGTGCCAGCAGCTACCCTATCGGGAGGACCGTTTACAATGAGCAGTTCTTC.

The genes are TRBV30 and TRBJ1-1; the match to TRBD1 covers 11 bases. The trim removed 0 bases at V and 5 bases at J, leaving 11 bases unmatched. The CDR3 spans 17 residues. The germline V gene encodes CDR1 GTSNPN and CDR2 SVGIG (reference sequence). The CDR3 nucleotides read TGTGCCTGGAGTGTTTTCAGCGGACAGGGGGCGCGGACTGAAGCTTTCTTT. Its translation is CAWSVFSGQGARTEAFF.

This clone was counted only a few times. This chain links TRBV12-5 with TRBJ2-7; D is ambiguous. This CDR3 region has 9 residues. The V end lost 4 bases, the J end lost 5 bases, and 0 bases lay between the germline ends. Germline lookup yields CDR1 LGHNT and CDR2 FRNRAP. For the CDR3, the DNA is TGTGCTAGTGGTTACGAGCAGTACTTC. This encodes CASGYEQYF.

The chain carries TRBV27 and TRBJ1-5; D not resolved. Per germline, CDR1 MNHEY and CDR2 SMNVEV (reference sequence). V was trimmed by 2 bases and J by 6 bases, leaving 8 bases between them. This CDR3 comprises 13 residues. The CDR3 sequence is CASSLDALQPQHF. As DNA, the CDR3 is TGTGCCAGCAGTTTAGACGCCCTTCAGCCCCAGCATTTT.

The sample holds one count of this clone. The gene calls are TRBV5-6 and TRBJ1-2; TRBD1 matches 7 bases. Germline assignment: CDR1 SGHDT and CDR2 YYEEEE. This CDR3 has 16 amino acids. With 5 bases clipped from V and 0 bases from J, the junction kept 10 bases outside the gene matches. CDR3: CASRDYYRGTNYGYTF. CDR3 nucleotide sequence: TGTGCCAGCAGAGACTATTACAGGGGTACTAACTATGGCTACACCTTC.

The CDR3 DNA reads as TGCGCCAGCAGCCAAGATGGGCCAGCCGGCTACACCTTC. Translating gives CASSQDGPAGYTF. V usage is TRBV4-3 and J usage is TRBJ1-2; D remains unclear. Trimming stripped 0 bases from V and 8 bases from J, with 10 bases between. There are 13 residues in the CDR3. CDR1 and CDR2 from the germline V gene are LGHNA and YSLEER.

V gene TRBV6-4 combines with J gene TRBJ1-3; TRBD1 matches 12 bases. Trimming took 0 bases from V and 4 from J; bases not matched to a gene: 16. CDR3 size: 21 residues. The germline V gene encodes CDR1 MRHNA and CDR2 SNTAGT. CDR3 DNA: TGTGCCAGCAGTGACTCGAGTAGCGGGACAGGGGGCGGAATGTGGGGAAACACCATATATTTT. Its translation: CASSDSSSGTGGGMWGNTIYF.

This clone was detected only once. The chain carries TRBV6-5 and TRBJ2-2; 11 bases are shared with TRBD1. Trimming cost V 5 bases and J 6 bases; bases outside gene matches: 8. This CDR3 has 16 amino acids. The germline gives CDR1 MNHEY, CDR2 SVGAGI. DNA of the CDR3: TGTGCCAGCAGTCACTTTGGACAGGGGGCGGCCGGGGAGCTGTTTTTT. Its translation is CASSHFGQGAAGELFF.

The chain combines TRBV5-1 with TRBJ2-1, with D perhaps TRBD2 (6 bases). V was trimmed by 0 bases and J by 6 bases, leaving 28 bases between them. Germline V gene lookup returns CDR1 SGHRS and CDR2 YFSETQ. CDR3 size: 20 residues. CDR3 loop: CASSLGLGRAGRFPPNEQFF. CDR3 nucleotides: TGCGCCAGCAGCTTGGGGCTGGGAAGAGCCGGGAGATTCCCCCCCAATGAGCAGTTCTTC.

The chain recombines TRBV28 with TRBJ1-2; D is unresolved. Germline V gene lookup returns CDR1 MDHEN and CDR2 SYDVKM. Trimming removed 10 bases at V and 4 bases at J, with 19 bases between. The CDR3 is 14 amino acids. CDR3 amino acids: CATHPGNILYGYTF. The CDR3 coding sequence is TGTGCCACCCACCCCGGCAACATACTCTATGGCTACACCTTC.

The chain links TRBV4-1 to TRBJ1-1, with a tentative D call TRBD1 (5 bases). Germline CDR1 MGHRA, CDR2 YSYEKL. The CDR3 loop spans 16 amino acids. The ends were cut back, 1 base at V and 1 base at J, with 13 bases in the middle. In DNA, the CDR3 is TGCGCCAGCAGCCAAGTGATCGGGGCCCAGAACACTGAAGCTTTCTTT. Its protein is CASSQVIGAQNTEAFF.

This clone was found once. The V and J genes are TRBV27 and TRBJ2-7, with D uncertain. The CDR3 is made up of 13 amino acids. Per the germline V gene, CDR1 is MNHEY and CDR2 is SMNVEV (reference sequence). V was trimmed by 2 bases and J by 6 bases, leaving 11 bases between them. The CDR3 sequence is CASSLSLVSEQYF. DNA of the CDR3: TGTGCCAGCAGTTTAAGTCTAGTAAGCGAGCAGTACTTC.

A word on this clone: The sample contains more than one DNA sequence encoding this CDR3. Written as DNA, the CDR3 is TGTGCCAGCAGCGTAGGGGAAGGGGAGCAGTTCTTC. Translating it yields CASSVGEGEQFF. V is TRBV9 and J is TRBJ2-1; D unresolved. This CDR3 region has 12 residues. Trimming took 0 bases from V and 10 from J, leaving 8 bases between them. The germline CDR1 and CDR2 sequences are SGDLS and YYNGEE.

This chain joins TRBV6-5 and TRBJ1-5, with 8 nucleotides matching TRBD1. This CDR3 is 15 amino acids long. Trimming removed 6 bases from V and 5 bases from J; junction bases left unmatched: 9. Per germline, CDR1 MNHEY and CDR2 SVGAGI. CDR3 sequence: CASSPTGEVDQPQHF. As DNA, the CDR3 is TGTGCCAGCAGCCCGACAGGGGAAGTAGATCAGCCCCAGCATTTT.

The genes are TRBV9 and TRBJ2-2, with D tentatively TRBD1 (6 bases). Germline-derived CDR1 and CDR2 are SGDLS and YYNGEE. The CDR3 loop spans 15 amino acids. V lost 0 bases to trimming and J lost 6 bases, with 12 bases between them. CDR3 DNA sequence: TGTGCCAGCAGCGTAGCCTCACAGGGAGCCGGGGAGCTGTTTTTT. Translating it yields CASSVASQGAGELFF.

This chain joins TRBV11-2 and TRBJ1-1, with 7 bases matching TRBD1. Germline values: CDR1 SGHAT, CDR2 FQNNGV. J was trimmed by 0 bases and V by 4 bases; bases with no gene match: 2. This CDR3 is built from 14 residues. CDR3 sequence reads: CASSSGQLNTEAFF. The CDR3 region has the DNA TGTGCCAGCAGCTCGGGACAGCTGAACACTGAAGCTTTCTTT. Filled out from reference TRBV11-2 and TRBJ1-1, the complete variable domain reads EAGVAQSPRYKIIEKRQSVAFWCNPISGHATLYWYQQILGQGPKLLIQFQNNGVVDDSQLPKDRFSAERLKGVDSTLKIQPAKLEDSAVYLCASSSGQLNTEAFFGQGTRLTVV.

This chain links TRBV15 with TRBJ2-1; 9 bases match TRBD2. V shed 2 bases and J 8 bases; nucleotides not matched to a gene: 10. This CDR3 is built from 16 residues. From germline, CDR1 is LNHNV and CDR2 YYDKDF (reference sequence). The CDR3 loop reads CATSRPSREGPHEQFF. Here the CDR3 DNA reads TGTGCCACCAGCAGACCCTCGCGGGAGGGCCCCCATGAGCAGTTCTTC. The full variable domain, in which reference TRBV15 and TRBJ2-1 provide the parts outside the CDR3, is DAMVIQNPRYQVTQFGKPVTLSCSQTLNHNVMYWYQQKSSQAPKLLFHYYDKDFNNEADTPDNFQSRRPNTSFCFLDIRSPGLGDTAMYLCATSRPSREGPHEQFFGPGTRLTVL.

The rearrangement joins TRBV29-1 to TRBJ2-7, with D perhaps TRBD1 (6 bases). V was shortened by 5 bases and J by 2 bases, with 7 bases between the two germline ends. The CDR3 totals 11 residues. CDR1 and CDR2 (germline): SQVTM, ANQGSEA. This CDR3 reads CSVQGTYEQYF. The CDR3, as DNA: TGCAGCGTTCAGGGGACCTACGAGCAGTACTTC.

The V and J genes are TRBV11-2 and TRBJ2-1; D is possibly TRBD2 (6 bases). CDR1 is SGHAT, CDR2 FQNNGV, per germline. The CDR3 extends over 17 amino acids. Trimming took off 7 bases at V and 1 base at J, with 20 bases between the two ends. The CDR3 region has the DNA TGTGCCAGCAACCCTGTTACGGGAGATCCTTCCTACAATGAGCAGTTCTTC. Encoded protein: CASNPVTGDPSYNEQFF.

This chain connects TRBV28 to TRBJ1-5; D is undetermined. The V end was cut by 1 base, the J end by 6 bases, with 16 bases between. Germline V gives CDR1 MDHEN, CDR2 SYDVKM. This CDR3 spans 16 amino acids. CDR3 bases: TGTGCCAGCAGTTTATACGGCAGAACAATAGGTCAGCCCCAGCATTTT. It codes for CASSLYGRTIGQPQHF. Combining the CDR3 with reference TRBV28 and TRBJ1-5 gives the whole variable domain DVKVTQSSRYLVKRTGEKVFLECVQDMDHENMFWYRQDPGLGLRLIYFSYDVKMKEKGDIPEGYSVSREKKERFSLILESASTNQTSMYLCASSLYGRTIGQPQHFGDGTRLSIL.

The genes are TRBV19 and TRBJ2-5, with 9 bases that match TRBD1. The J call may be wrong; the DNA end is better matched by TRBJ2-7. Germline V gene data show CDR1 as LNHDA and CDR2 as SQIVND (reference sequence). This CDR3 is built from 15 residues. The CDR3 bases are TGTGCCAGTGGGACAGGGATGAGGGGGGCCTACGAGCAGTACTTC. Its translation is CASGTGMRGAYEQYF.

V usage is TRBV14 and J usage is TRBJ2-1; TRBD2 matches at 7 bases. This CDR3 has 18 amino acids. CDR1 and CDR2 (germline): SGHDN, FVKESK. After removal of 2 bases from V and 0 bases from J, the junction contained 10 bases not matched to a gene. The DNA of the CDR3 is TGTGCCAGCAGCCAATCAACAAGGGAGGGGTTCTCCTACAATGAGCAGTTCTTC. It is translated as CASSQSTREGFSYNEQFF.